This T cell receptor (beta chain) was captured in a study of T cell responses to AZD1222 COVID-19 vaccine. Germline V gene data show CDR1 as MNHEY and CDR2 as SVGAGI. V lost 2 bases and J lost 5, with 10 bases in between. The CDR3 sequence is 14 residues long. Notes on this clone: What it binds is not known.

The method was immunoSEQ multiplex PCR; TCRdb's version includes in-frame clones alone and lacks a portion of them. The sample holds about 140,000 clones; around 93% are singletons and the top ten take 3.6%. Broader study findings: The study sampled repertoires only after the peak T cell response. At baseline, seropositivity was found in only a handful of AZD1222 recipients. In the spike-specific TCR repertoire, nearly half reportedly target unmutated variant regions.

Sequencing was performed on peripheral blood, taken 28 days after the second AZD1222 dose. This clonotype was obtained from an adult who received the AZD1222 COVID-19 vaccine. The chain is built from TRBV6-5 and TRBJ2-1; TRBD2 might be the D (6 bases). CDR3 region: CASSYTPGDNEQFF. The CDR3 coding sequence is TGTGCCAGCAGTTACACACCGGGAGACAATGAGCAGTTCTTC.